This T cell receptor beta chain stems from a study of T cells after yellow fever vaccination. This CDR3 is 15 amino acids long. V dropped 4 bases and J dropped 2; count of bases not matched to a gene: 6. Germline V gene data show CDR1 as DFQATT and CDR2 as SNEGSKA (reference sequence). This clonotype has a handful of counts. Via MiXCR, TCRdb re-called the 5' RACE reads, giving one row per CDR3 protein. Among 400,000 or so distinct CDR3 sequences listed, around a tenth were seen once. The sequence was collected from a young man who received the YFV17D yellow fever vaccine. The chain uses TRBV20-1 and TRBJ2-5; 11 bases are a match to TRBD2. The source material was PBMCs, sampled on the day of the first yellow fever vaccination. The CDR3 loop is CSAISTSGAQETQYF. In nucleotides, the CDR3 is TGCAGTGCTATCTCGACTAGCGGGGCGCAAGAGACCCAGTACTTC.